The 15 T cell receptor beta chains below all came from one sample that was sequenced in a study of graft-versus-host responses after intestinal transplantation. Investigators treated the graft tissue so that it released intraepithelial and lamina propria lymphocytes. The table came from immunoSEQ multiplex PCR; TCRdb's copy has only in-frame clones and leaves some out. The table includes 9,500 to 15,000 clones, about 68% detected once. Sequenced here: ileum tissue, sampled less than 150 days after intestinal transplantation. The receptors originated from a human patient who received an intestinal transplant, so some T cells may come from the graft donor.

CDR3 residues: CASSLQDREWGEQFF. The CDR3 DNA follows: TGTGCCAGCAGCTTACAGGACAGGGAATGGGGTGAGCAGTTCTTC. This rearrangement joins TRBV11-3 to TRBJ2-1, with 8 bases lining up with TRBD1. The CDR3 runs 15 residues. Germline CDR1 SGHNT, CDR2 YENEEA. Trimming removed 2 bases from V and 9 bases from J; junction bases left unmatched: 9.

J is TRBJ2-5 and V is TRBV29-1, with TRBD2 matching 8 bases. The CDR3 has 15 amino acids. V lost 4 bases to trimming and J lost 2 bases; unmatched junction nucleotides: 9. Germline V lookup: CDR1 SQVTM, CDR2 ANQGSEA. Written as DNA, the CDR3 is TGCAGCGTTGGTGTAGCGGGGCCGGGGCAAGAGACCCAGTACTTC. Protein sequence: CSVGVAGPGQETQYF.

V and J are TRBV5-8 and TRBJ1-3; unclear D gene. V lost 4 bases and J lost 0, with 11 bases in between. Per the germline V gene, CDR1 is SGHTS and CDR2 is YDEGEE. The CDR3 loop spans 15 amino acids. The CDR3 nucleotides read TGTGCCAGCAGCACGGACTCCAGCTCTGGAAACACCATATATTTT. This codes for CASSTDSSSGNTIYF.

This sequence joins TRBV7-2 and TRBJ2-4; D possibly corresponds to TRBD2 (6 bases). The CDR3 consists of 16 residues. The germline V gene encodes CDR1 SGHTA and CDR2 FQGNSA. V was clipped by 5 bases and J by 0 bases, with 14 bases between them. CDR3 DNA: TGTGCCAGCAGCCCCACGGGACTTTTAGCCAAAAACATTCAGTACTTC. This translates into CASSPTGLLAKNIQYF.

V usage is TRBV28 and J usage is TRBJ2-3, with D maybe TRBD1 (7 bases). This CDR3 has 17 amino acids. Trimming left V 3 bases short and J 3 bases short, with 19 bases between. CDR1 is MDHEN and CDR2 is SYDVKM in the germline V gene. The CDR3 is CASSLPLTGTRTDTQYF. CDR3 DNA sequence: TGTGCCAGCAGTTTGCCCCTGACAGGGACTCGGACAGATACGCAGTATTTT.

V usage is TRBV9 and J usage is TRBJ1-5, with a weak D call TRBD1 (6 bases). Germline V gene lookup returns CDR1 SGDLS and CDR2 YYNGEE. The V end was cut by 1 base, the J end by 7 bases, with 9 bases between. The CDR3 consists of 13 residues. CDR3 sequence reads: CASSVIQGQPQHF. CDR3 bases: TGTGCCAGCAGCGTAATCCAGGGGCAGCCCCAGCATTTT.

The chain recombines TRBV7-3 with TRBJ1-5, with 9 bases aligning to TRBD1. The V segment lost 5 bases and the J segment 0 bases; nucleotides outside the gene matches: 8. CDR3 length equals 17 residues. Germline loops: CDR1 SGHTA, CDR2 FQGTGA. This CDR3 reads CASSPLADRGSNQPQHF. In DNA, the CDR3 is TGTGCCAGCAGCCCTCTCGCGGACAGGGGTAGCAATCAGCCCCAGCATTTT. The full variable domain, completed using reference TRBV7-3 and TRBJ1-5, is GAGVSQTPSNKVTEKGKYVELRCDPISGHTALYWYRQSLGQGPEFLIYFQGTGAADDSGLPNDRFFAVRPEGSVSTLKIQRTERGDSAVYLCASSPLADRGSNQPQHFGDGTRLSIL.

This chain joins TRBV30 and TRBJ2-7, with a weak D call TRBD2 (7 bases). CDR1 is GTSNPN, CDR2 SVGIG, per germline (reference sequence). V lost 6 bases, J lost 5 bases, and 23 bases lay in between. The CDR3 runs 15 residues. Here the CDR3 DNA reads TGTGCCTGCATCCTCCCTCGGGGGGCGTTACACGAGCAGTACTTC. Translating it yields CACILPRGALHEQYF. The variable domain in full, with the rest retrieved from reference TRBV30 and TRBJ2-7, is SQTIHQWPATLVQPVGSPLSLECTVEGTSNPNLYWYRQAAGRGLQLLFYSVGIGQISSEVPQNLSASRPQDRQFILSSKKLLLSDSGFYLCACILPRGALHEQYFGPGTRLTVT.

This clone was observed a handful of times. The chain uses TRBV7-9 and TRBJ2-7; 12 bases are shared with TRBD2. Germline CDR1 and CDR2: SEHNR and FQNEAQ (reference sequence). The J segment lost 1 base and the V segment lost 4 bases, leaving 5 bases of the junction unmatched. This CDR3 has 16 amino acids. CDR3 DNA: TGTGCCAGCAGCTCCCAAACTAGCGGGGGGTCCTACGAGCAGTACTTC. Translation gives CASSSQTSGGSYEQYF.

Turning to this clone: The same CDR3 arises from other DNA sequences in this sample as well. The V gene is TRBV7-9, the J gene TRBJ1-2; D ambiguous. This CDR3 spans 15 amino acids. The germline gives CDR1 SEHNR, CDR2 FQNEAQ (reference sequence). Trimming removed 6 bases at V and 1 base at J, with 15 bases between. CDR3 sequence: CASSSTPDINYGYTF. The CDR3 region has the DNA TGTGCCAGCAGTTCCACGCCAGACATTAACTATGGCTACACCTTC.

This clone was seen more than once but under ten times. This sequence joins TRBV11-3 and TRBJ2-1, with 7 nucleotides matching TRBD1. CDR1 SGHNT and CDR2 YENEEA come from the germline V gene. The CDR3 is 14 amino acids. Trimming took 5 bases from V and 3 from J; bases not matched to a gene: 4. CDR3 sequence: CASSPRDSYNEQFF. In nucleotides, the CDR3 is TGTGCCAGCAGCCCCCGGGACAGCTACAATGAGCAGTTCTTC.

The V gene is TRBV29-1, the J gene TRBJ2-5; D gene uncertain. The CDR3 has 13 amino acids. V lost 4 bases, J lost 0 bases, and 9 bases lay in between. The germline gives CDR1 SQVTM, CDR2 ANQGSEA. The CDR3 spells CSVVSANQETQYF. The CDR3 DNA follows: TGCAGCGTTGTATCTGCGAACCAAGAGACCCAGTACTTC.

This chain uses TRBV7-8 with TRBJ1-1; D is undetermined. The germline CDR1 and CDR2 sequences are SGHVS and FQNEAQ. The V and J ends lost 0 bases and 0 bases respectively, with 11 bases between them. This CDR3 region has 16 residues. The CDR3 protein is CASSLAELPMNTEAFF. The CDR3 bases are TGTGCCAGCAGCTTAGCGGAGCTTCCCATGAACACTGAAGCTTTCTTT.

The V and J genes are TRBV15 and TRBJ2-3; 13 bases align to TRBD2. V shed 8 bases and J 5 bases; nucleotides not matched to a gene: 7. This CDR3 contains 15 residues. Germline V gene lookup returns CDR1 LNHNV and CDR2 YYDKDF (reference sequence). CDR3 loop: CATGTSGASGDTQYF. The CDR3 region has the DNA TGTGCCACCGGGACTAGCGGGGCCTCGGGAGATACGCAGTATTTT.

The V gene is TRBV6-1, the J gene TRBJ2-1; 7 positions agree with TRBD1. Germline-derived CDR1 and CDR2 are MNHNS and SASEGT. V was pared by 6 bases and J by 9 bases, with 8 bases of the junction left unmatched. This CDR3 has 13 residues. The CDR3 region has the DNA TGTGCCAGCAGGGTAACAGGGGAGAGTGAGCAGTTCTTC. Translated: CASRVTGESEQFF.